This T cell receptor (beta chain) is drawn from a study of cytomegalovirus exposure and HLA in healthy donors. Notes on the study in general: For cytomegalovirus status, the classifier reportedly gave diagnoses with high specificity and sensitivity. Some 16,000 TCR beta sequences were associated with HLA alleles at 0.05 false discovery rate in a later analysis.

A multiplex PCR was run with 60 Vbeta primers and 13 Jbeta primers. Profiled with immunoSEQ multiplex PCR; TCRdb holds only in-frame clones, not every one. The table has 90,000 to 150,000 clones, around two thirds seen once; the top ten hold about 2%. Sampled while nominally healthy, donors likely had unrecorded immune exposures. This CDR3 contains 16 residues. CDR1 and CDR2 from the germline V gene are MNHNS and SASEGT. Trimming pared 4 bases from V and 4 bases from J, leaving 16 bases between. Note on this clone: Its antigen is undetermined.

The rearrangement uses TRBV6-1 and TRBJ2-2; possibly TRBD2 for D (5 bases). Sequenced input: PBMCs. The clonotype originates from a human donor in good health. CDR3 nucleotide sequence: TGTGCCAGCAGTGCGTTTTTGAGGAGGAGCACCGGGGAGCTGTTTTTT. Translating gives CASSAFLRRSTGELFF.